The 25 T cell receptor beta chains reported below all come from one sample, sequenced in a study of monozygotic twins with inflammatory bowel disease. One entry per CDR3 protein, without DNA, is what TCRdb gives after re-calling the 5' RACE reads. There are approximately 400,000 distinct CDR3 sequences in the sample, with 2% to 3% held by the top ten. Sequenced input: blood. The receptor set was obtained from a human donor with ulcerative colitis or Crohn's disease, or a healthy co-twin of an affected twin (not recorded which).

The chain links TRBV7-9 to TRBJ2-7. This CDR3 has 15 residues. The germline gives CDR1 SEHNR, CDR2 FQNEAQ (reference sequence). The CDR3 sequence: CASSLGQYSSYEQYF. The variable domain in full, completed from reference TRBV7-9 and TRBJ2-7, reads DTGVSQNPRHKITKRGQNVTFRCDPISEHNRLYWYRQTLGQGPEFLTYFQNEAQLEKSRLLSDRFSAERPKGSFSTLEIQRTEQGDSAMYLCASSLGQYSSYEQYFGPGTRLTVT.

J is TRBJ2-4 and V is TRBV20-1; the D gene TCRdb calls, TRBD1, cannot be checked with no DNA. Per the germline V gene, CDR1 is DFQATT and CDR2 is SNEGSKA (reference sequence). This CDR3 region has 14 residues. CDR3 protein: CSAPLSGTANIQYF.

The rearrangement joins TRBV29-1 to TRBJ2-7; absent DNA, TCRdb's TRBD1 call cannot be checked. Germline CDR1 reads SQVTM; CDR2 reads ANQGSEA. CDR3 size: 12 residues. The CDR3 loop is CSVETSGTQRIF.

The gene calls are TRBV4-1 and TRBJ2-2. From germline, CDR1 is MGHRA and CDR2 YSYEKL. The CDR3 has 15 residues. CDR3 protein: CASSQDAVNTGELFF.

The CDR3 region is CSVRASNTGELFF. This chain links TRBV29-1 with TRBJ2-2; the D gene TCRdb calls, TRBD2, cannot be checked with no DNA. CDR3 length: 13 residues. The germline V gene encodes CDR1 SQVTM and CDR2 ANQGSEA.

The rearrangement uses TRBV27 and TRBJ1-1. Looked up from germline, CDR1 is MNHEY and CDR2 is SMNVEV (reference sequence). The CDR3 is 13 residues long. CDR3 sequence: CASSLNGDPEAFF.

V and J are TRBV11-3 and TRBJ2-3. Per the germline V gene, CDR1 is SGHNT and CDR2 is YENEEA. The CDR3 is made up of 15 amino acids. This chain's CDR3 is CASSLDGWLRDTQYF.

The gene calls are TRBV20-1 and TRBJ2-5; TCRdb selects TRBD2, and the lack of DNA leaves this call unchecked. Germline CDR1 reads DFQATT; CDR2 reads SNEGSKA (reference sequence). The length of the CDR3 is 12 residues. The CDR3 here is CSASYAGETQYF.

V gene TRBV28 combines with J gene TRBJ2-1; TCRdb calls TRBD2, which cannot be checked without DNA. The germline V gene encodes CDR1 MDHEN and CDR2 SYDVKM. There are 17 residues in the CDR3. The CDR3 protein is CASSLRLAGDGRTEQFF.

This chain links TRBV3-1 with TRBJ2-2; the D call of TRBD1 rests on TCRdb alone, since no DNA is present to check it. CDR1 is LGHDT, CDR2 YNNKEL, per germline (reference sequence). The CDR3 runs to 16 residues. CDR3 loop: CASGTTGTGLNGELFF.

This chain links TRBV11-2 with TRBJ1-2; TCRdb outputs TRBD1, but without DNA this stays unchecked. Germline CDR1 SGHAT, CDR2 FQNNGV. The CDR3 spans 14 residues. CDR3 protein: CASSLMVGGDGYTF.

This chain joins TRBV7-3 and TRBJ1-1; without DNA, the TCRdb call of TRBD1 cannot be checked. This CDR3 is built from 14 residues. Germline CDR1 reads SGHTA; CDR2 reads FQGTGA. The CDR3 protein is CASSPGGYVAEAFF.

The CDR3 reads CAWSVQPNTGELFF. The chain combines TRBV30 with TRBJ2-2. The CDR3 totals 14 residues. CDR1 GTSNPN and CDR2 SVGIG come from the germline V gene (reference sequence).

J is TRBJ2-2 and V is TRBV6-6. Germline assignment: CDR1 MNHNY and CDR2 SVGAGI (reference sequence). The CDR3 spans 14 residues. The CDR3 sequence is CASKEQPNTGELFF.

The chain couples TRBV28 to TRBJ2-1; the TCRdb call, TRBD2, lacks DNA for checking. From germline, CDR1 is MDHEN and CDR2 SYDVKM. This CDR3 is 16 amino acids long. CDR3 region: CASHGREGSSYNEQFF. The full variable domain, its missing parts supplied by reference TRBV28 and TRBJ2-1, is DVKVTQSSRYLVKRTGEKVFLECVQDMDHENMFWYRQDPGLGLRLIYFSYDVKMKEKGDIPEGYSVSREKKERFSLILESASTNQTSMYLCASHGREGSSYNEQFFGPGTRLTVL.

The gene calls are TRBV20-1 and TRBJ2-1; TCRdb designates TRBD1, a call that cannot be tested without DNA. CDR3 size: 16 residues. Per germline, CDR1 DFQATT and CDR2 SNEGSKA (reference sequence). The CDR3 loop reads CSAREGAGASYNEQFF.

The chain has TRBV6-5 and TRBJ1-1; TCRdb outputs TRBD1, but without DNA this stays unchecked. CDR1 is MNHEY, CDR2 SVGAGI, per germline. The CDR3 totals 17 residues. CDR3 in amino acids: CASSYSKYRGMNTEAFF.

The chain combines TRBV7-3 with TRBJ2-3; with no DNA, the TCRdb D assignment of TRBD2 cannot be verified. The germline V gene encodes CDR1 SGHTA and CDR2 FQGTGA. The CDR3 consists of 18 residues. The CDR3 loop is CASSLLPGLAEKRDTQYF.

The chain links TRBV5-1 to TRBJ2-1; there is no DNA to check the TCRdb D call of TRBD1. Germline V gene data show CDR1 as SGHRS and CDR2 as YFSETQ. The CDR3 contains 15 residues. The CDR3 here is CASRDRGPSYNEQFF.

This CDR3 reads CASSRGTGWSGANVLTF. This chain uses TRBV19 with TRBJ2-6; as DNA is missing, the TRBD1 call by TCRdb cannot be tested. The CDR3 is made up of 17 amino acids. Germline loops: CDR1 LNHDA, CDR2 SQIVND (reference sequence).

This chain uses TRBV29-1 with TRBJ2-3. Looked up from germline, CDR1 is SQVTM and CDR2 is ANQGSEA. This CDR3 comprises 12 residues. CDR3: CSVSAGIDTQYF.

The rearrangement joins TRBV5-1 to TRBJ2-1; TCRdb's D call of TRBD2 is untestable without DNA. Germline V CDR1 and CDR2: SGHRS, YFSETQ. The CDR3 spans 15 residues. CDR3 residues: CASSLENGPYNEQFF. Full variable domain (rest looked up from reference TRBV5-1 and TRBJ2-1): KAGVTQTPRYLIKTRGQQVTLSCSPISGHRSVSWYQQTPGQGLQFLFEYFSETQRNKGNFPGRFSGRQFSNSRSEMNVSTLELGDSALYLCASSLENGPYNEQFFGPGTRLTVL.

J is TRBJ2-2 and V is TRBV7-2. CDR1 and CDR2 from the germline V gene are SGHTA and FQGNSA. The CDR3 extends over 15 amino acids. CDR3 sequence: CASSLGAWKTGELFF. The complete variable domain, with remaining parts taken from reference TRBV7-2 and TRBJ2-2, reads GAGVSQSPSNKVTEKGKDVELRCDPISGHTALYWYRQSLGQGLEFLIYFQGNSAPDKSGLPSDRFSAERTGGSVSTLTIQRTQQEDSAVYLCASSLGAWKTGELFFGEGSRLTVL.

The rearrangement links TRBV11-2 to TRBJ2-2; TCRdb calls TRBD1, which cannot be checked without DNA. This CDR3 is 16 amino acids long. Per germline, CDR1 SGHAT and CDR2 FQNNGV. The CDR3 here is CASSLRPGQGAGELFF.

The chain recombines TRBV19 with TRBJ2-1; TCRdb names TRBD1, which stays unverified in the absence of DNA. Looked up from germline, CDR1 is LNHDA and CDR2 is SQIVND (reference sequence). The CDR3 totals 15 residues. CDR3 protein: CASSIQGAGYNEQFF.